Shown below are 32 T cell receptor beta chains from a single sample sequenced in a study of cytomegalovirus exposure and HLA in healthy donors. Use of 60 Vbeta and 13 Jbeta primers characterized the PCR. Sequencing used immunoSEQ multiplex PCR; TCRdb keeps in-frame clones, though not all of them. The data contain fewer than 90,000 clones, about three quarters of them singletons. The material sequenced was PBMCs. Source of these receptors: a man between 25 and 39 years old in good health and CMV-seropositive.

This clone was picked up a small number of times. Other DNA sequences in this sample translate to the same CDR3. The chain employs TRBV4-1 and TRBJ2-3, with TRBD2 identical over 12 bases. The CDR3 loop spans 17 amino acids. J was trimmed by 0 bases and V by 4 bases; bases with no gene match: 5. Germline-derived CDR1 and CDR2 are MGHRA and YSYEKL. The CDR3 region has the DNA TGCGCCAGCAGCCCGAGACTAGCGGGGGATAGCACAGATACGCAGTATTTT. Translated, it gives CASSPRLAGDSTDTQYF.

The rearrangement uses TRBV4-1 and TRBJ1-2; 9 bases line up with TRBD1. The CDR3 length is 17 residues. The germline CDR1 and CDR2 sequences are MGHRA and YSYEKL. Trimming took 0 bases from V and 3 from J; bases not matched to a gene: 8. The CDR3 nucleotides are TGCGCCAGCAGCCAAGATCAAGTAACAGGGGGCGACTATGGCTACACCTTC. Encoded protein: CASSQDQVTGGDYGYTF.

CDR3 sequence: CASSFSSEFNEQFF. CDR3 in DNA: TGTGCCAGCAGCTTCTCCTCCGAGTTCAATGAGCAGTTCTTC. The chain recombines TRBV7-9 with TRBJ2-1, with D unclear. The germline CDR1 and CDR2 sequences are SEHNR and FQNEAQ (reference sequence). This CDR3 is 14 amino acids long. V was shortened by 3 bases and J by 6 bases, with 12 bases between the two germline ends.

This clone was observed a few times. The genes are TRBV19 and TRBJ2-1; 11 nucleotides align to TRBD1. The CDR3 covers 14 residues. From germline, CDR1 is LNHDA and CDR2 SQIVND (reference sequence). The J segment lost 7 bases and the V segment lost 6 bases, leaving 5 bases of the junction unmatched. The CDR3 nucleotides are TGTGCCAGTAGCTGGACAGGGGGCATGAATGAGCAGTTCTTC. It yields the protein CASSWTGGMNEQFF.

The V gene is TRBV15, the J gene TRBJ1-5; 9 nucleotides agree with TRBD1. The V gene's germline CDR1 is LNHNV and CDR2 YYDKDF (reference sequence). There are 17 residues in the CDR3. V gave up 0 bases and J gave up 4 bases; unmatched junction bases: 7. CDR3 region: CATSRDPGQGRNQPQHF. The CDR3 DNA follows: TGTGCCACCAGCAGAGACCCGGGACAGGGTCGGAATCAGCCCCAGCATTTT. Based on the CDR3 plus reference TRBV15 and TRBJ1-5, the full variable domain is DAMVIQNPRYQVTQFGKPVTLSCSQTLNHNVMYWYQQKSSQAPKLLFHYYDKDFNNEADTPDNFQSRRPNTSFCFLDIRSPGLGDTAMYLCATSRDPGQGRNQPQHFGDGTRLSIL.

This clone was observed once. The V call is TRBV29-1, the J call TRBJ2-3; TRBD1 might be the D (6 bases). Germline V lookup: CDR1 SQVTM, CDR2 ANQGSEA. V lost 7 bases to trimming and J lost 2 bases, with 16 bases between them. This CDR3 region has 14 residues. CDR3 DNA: TGCAGCGCAGATTGGGCAGGGGCCACAGATACGCAGTATTTT. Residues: CSADWAGATDTQYF.

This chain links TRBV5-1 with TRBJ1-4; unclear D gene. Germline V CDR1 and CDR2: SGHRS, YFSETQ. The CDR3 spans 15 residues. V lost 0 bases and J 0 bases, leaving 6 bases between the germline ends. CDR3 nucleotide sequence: TGCGCCAGCAGCTTGGCCCGTACAACTAATGAAAAACTGTTTTTT. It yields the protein CASSLARTTNEKLFF.

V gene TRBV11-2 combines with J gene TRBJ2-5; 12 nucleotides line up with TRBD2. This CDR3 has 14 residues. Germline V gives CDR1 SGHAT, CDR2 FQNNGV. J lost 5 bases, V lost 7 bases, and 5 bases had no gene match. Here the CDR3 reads CASTRLAGDETQYF. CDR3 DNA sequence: TGTGCCAGCACCCGACTAGCGGGGGACGAGACCCAGTACTTC. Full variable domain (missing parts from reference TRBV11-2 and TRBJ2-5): EAGVAQSPRYKIIEKRQSVAFWCNPISGHATLYWYQQILGQGPKLLIQFQNNGVVDDSQLPKDRFSAERLKGVDSTLKIQPAKLEDSAVYLCASTRLAGDETQYFGPGTRLLVL.

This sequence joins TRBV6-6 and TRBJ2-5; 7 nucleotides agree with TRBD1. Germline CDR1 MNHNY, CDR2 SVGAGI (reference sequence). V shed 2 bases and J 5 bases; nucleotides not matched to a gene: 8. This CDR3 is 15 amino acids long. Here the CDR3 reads CASSYPQRQGETQYF. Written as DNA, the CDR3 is TGTGCCAGCAGTTACCCCCAGCGACAGGGCGAGACCCAGTACTTC.

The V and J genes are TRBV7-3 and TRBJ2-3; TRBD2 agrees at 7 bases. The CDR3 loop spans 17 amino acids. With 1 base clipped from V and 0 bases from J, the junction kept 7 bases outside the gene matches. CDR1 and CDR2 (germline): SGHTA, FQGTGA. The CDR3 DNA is TGTGCCAGCAGCTTAAAAGTGGCGGGGGAAAGCACAGATACGCAGTATTTT. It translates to CASSLKVAGESTDTQYF.

The CDR3 DNA is TGTGCCAGCAGAACAGGGGGCGGGAACGAGCAGTACTTC. Its protein product is CASRTGGGNEQYF. This rearrangement joins TRBV5-4 to TRBJ2-7, with 9 positions matching TRBD1. The J segment lost 5 bases and the V segment lost 5 bases, leaving 5 bases of the junction unmatched. This CDR3 contains 13 residues. Germline CDR1 is SGHNT and CDR2 is YYREEE (reference sequence).

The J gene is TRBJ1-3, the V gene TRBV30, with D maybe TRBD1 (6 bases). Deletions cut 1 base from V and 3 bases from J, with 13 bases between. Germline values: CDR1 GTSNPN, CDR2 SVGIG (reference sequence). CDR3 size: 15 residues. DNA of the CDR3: TGTGCCTGGAGTGGAAGGGGGGGCCTTGGAAACACCATATATTTT. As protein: CAWSGRGGLGNTIYF.

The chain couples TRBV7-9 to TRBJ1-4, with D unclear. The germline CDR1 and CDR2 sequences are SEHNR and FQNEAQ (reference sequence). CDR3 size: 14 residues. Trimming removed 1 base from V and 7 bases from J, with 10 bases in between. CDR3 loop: CASSLVAAPEKLFF. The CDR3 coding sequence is TGTGCCAGCAGCTTAGTAGCAGCGCCTGAAAAACTGTTTTTT.

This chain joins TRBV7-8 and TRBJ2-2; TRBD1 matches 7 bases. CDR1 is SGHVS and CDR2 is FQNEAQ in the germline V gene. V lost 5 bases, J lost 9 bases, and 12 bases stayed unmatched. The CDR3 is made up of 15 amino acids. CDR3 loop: CASSPGQLMTRELFF. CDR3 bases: TGTGCCAGCAGCCCGGGACAGTTGATGACCAGGGAGCTGTTTTTT.

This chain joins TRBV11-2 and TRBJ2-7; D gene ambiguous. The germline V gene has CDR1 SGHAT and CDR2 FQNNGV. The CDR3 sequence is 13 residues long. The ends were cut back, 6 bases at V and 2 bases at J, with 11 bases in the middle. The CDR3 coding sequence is TGTGCCAGCAGTCAACAGAGAACCTACGAGCAGTACTTC. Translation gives CASSQQRTYEQYF. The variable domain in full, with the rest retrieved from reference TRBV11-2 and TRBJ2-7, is EAGVAQSPRYKIIEKRQSVAFWCNPISGHATLYWYQQILGQGPKLLIQFQNNGVVDDSQLPKDRFSAERLKGVDSTLKIQPAKLEDSAVYLCASSQQRTYEQYFGPGTRLTVT.

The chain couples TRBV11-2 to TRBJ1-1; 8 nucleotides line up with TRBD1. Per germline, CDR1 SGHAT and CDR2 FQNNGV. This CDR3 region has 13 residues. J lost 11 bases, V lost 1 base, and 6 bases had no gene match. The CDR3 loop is CASSLGRTGKAFF. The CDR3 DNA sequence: TGTGCCAGCAGCTTAGGAAGGACAGGGAAGGCTTTCTTT.

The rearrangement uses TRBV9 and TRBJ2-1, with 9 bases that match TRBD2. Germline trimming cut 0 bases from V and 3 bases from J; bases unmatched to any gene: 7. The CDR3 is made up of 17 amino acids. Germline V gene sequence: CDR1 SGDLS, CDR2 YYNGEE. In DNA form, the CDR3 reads TGTGCCAGCAGCGTAGGTGGTAGCGGGGGTCACTACAATGAGCAGTTCTTC. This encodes CASSVGGSGGHYNEQFF.

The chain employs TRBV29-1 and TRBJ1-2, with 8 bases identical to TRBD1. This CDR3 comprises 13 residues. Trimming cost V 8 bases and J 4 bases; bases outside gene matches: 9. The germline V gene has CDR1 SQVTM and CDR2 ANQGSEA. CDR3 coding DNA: TGCAGCCCAGAACAGGGGGACGCCTATGGCTACACCTTC. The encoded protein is CSPEQGDAYGYTF.

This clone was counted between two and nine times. Written as DNA, the CDR3 is TGTGCCAGCAGCCTCGGGGGGGCTGGAAACACCATATATTTT. Protein: CASSLGGAGNTIYF. The rearrangement uses TRBV28 and TRBJ1-3; the D gene is possibly TRBD1 (5 bases). Germline V gene data show CDR1 as MDHEN and CDR2 as SYDVKM. The CDR3 has 14 amino acids. Trimming pared 6 bases from V and 2 bases from J, leaving 11 bases between.

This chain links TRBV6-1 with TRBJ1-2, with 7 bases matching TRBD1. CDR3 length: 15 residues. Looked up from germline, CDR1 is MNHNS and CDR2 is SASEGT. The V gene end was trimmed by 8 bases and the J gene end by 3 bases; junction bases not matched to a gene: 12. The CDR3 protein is CASAGLAQGYYGYTF. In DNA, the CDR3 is TGTGCCAGCGCTGGCTTGGCACAGGGGTACTATGGCTACACCTTC.

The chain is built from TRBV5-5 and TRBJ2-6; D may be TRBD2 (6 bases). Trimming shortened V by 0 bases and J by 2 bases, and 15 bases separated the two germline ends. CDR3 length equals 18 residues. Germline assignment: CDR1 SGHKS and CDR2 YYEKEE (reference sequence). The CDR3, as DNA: TGTGCCAGCAGCTTGGAGGGCGGGGTAGTAGCTGGGGCCAACGTCCTGACTTTC. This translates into CASSLEGGVVAGANVLTF.

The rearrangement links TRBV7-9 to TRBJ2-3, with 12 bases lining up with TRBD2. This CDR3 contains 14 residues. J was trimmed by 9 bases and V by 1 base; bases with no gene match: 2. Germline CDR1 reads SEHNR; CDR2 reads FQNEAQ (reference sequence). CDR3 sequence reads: CASSLGTSGDTQYF. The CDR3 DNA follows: TGTGCCAGCAGCTTAGGGACTAGCGGGGACACGCAGTATTTT.

In DNA, the CDR3 is TGTGCCAGCAGTTATTCCCGGGTGGGCAATCAGCCCCAGCATTTT. It is translated as CASSYSRVGNQPQHF. V usage is TRBV6-5 and J usage is TRBJ1-5; no clear D. Germline assignment: CDR1 MNHEY and CDR2 SVGAGI. Trimming removed 3 bases at V and 2 bases at J, with 11 bases between. The CDR3 has 15 amino acids.

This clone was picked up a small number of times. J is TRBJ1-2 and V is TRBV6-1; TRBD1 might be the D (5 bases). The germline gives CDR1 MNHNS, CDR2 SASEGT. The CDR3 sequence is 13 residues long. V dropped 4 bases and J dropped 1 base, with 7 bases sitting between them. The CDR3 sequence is CASSGQLNYGYTF. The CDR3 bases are TGTGCCAGCAGTGGACAGCTTAACTATGGCTACACCTTC.

CDR3 sequence: CAWAAQGFGELFF. The CDR3 DNA follows: TGTGCCTGGGCGGCACAGGGGTTCGGGGAGCTGTTTTTT. The chain employs TRBV30 and TRBJ2-2; the match to TRBD1 covers 7 bases. There are 13 residues in the CDR3. With V trimmed by 5 bases and J by 7 bases, 7 bases remained unmatched. From germline, CDR1 is GTSNPN and CDR2 SVGIG (reference sequence).

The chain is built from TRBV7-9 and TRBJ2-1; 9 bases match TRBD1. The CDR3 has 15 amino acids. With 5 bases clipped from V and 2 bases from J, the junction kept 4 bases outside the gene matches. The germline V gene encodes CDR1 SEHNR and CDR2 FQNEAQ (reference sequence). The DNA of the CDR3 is TGTGCCAGCAGCCCCCGGGACAGGGCCTACAATGAGCAGTTCTTC. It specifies CASSPRDRAYNEQFF. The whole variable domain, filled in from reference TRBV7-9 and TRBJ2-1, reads DTGVSQNPRHKITKRGQNVTFRCDPISEHNRLYWYRQTLGQGPEFLTYFQNEAQLEKSRLLSDRFSAERPKGSFSTLEIQRTEQGDSAMYLCASSPRDRAYNEQFFGPGTRLTVL.

Here the CDR3 DNA reads TGTGCCAGCAGCCCTGACAGGGGAGACTACAATGAGCAGTTCTTC. This codes for CASSPDRGDYNEQFF. The rearrangement joins TRBV7-9 to TRBJ2-1; 8 bases fit TRBD1. Losses at the gene ends were 5 bases for V and 3 bases for J; bases not matched to a gene: 6. The CDR3 has 15 residues. CDR1 and CDR2 (germline): SEHNR, FQNEAQ (reference sequence).

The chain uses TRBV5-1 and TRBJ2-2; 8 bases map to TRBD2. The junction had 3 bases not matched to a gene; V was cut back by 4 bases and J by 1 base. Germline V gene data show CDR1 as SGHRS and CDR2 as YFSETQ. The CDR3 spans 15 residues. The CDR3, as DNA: TGCGCCAGCAGCAACCTAGCGGGGAACACCGGGGAGCTGTTTTTT. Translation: CASSNLAGNTGELFF.

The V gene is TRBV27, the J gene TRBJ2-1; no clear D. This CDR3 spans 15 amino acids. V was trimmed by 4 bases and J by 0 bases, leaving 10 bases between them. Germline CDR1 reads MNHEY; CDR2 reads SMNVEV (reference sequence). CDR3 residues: CASSWWSDSYNEQFF. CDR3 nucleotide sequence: TGTGCCAGCAGTTGGTGGAGCGACTCCTACAATGAGCAGTTCTTC.

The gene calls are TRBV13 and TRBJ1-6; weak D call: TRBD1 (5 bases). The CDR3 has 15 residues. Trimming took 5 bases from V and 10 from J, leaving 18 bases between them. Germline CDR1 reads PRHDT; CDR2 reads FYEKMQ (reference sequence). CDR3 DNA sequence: TGTGCCAGCAGCCCAGGCGGGGCAGGGAACTCACCCCTCCACTTT. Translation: CASSPGGAGNSPLHF.

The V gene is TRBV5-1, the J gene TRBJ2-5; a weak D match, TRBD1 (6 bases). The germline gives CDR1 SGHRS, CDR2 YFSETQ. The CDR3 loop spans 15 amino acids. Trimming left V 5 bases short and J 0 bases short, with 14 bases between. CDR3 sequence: CASRLTTGYQETQYF. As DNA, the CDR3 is TGCGCCAGCAGATTAACAACAGGGTACCAAGAGACCCAGTACTTC.

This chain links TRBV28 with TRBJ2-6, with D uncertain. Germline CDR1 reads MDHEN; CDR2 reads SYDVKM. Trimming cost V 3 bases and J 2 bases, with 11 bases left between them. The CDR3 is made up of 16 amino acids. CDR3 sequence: CASSLGLRTGANVLTF. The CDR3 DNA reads TGTGCCAGCAGTTTGGGCCTTCGCACTGGGGCCAACGTCCTGACTTTC.